A single sample is the source of the 17 T cell receptor beta chains below, sequenced in a study of cytomegalovirus exposure and HLA in healthy donors. PCR was performed using 60 Vbeta and 13 Jbeta primers. Generated by immunoSEQ multiplex PCR, the TCRdb table keeps only in-frame clones and is missing some. This repertoire shows roughly 65,000 clones, about 63% found once; its top ten account for 15% to 20%. The sample was PBMCs. These receptor sequences come from a man aged 35-49 years in good health and CMV-seropositive.

The rearrangement joins TRBV11-2 to TRBJ2-7, with 9 bases identical to TRBD2. Germline loops: CDR1 SGHAT, CDR2 FQNNGV. V lost 5 bases, J lost 0 bases, and 8 bases stayed unmatched. CDR3 size: 16 residues. The CDR3 bases are TGTGCCAGCAGCCATGGGGCTAGCGGGGACTCCTACGAGCAGTACTTC. Amino acids: CASSHGASGDSYEQYF.

This clone has more than one count but fewer than ten. The chain is built from TRBV28 and TRBJ2-5, with TRBD2 identical over 7 bases. The J call may be in error: the DNA end matches TRBJ2-7 better. The CDR3 is 16 residues long. The germline V gene encodes CDR1 MDHEN and CDR2 SYDVKM. CDR3 sequence reads: CASSLNLAVLSYEQYF. In DNA form, the CDR3 reads TGTGCCAGCAGTTTGAATCTAGCGGTATTATCCTACGAGCAGTACTTC.

The chain has TRBV29-1 and TRBJ1-3; 8 bases fit TRBD1. Germline CDR1 SQVTM, CDR2 ANQGSEA. This CDR3 comprises 13 residues. V was pared by 6 bases and J by 0 bases, with 1 base of the junction left unmatched. The CDR3, as DNA: TGCAGCGTGGGACAGGACTCTGGAAACACCATATATTTT. Protein product: CSVGQDSGNTIYF. The variable domain in full, with the rest retrieved from reference TRBV29-1 and TRBJ1-3, is SAVISQKPSRDICQRGTSLTIQCQVDSQVTMMFWYRQQPGQSLTLIATANQGSEATYESGFVIDKFPISRPNLTFSTLTVSNMSPEDSSIYLCSVGQDSGNTIYFGEGSWLTVV.

CDR3 in DNA: TGTGCCAGCAGCGAGATGAACAGGGGTAGAAATGAGCAGTTCTTC. Translated, it gives CASSEMNRGRNEQFF. The chain recombines TRBV11-3 with TRBJ2-1; 7 positions agree with TRBD1. Germline V gives CDR1 SGHNT, CDR2 YENEEA. J was trimmed by 7 bases and V by 5 bases; bases with no gene match: 11. The CDR3 contains 15 residues. Full variable domain (outside the CDR3, taken from reference TRBV11-3 and TRBJ2-1): EAGVVQSPRYKIIEKKQPVAFWCNPISGHNTLYWYLQNLGQGPELLIRYENEEAVDDSQLPKDRFSAERLKGVDSTLKIQPAELGDSAVYLCASSEMNRGRNEQFFGPGTRLTVL.

The CDR3 DNA sequence: TGTGCCAGCAGCTTAGCTCGGGACTCAAACATTCAGTACTTC. Amino acids: CASSLARDSNIQYF. This chain uses TRBV7-2 with TRBJ2-4; perhaps TRBD2 as D (6 bases). Trimming shortened V by 0 bases and J by 6 bases, and 9 bases separated the two germline ends. The CDR3 is made up of 14 amino acids. The germline gives CDR1 SGHTA, CDR2 FQGNSA.

This clone was detected only a few times. The sample carries other DNA sequences with the same CDR3. The V gene is TRBV5-1, the J gene TRBJ2-7, with no clear D. V lost 4 bases and J 0 bases, leaving 11 bases between the germline ends. Looked up from germline, CDR1 is SGHRS and CDR2 is YFSETQ. This CDR3 has 14 amino acids. This CDR3 reads CASSPDSPSYEQYF. CDR3 nucleotides: TGCGCCAGCAGCCCCGATAGTCCCTCCTACGAGCAGTACTTC.

This chain uses TRBV2 with TRBJ1-5; 8 bases fit TRBD1. V was clipped by 6 bases and J by 2 bases; unmatched bases: 6. The CDR3 runs to 15 residues. Germline values: CDR1 SNHLY, CDR2 FYNNEI. The CDR3 region is CASRNRGSGNQPQHF. Written as DNA, the CDR3 is TGTGCCAGCAGGAACAGGGGGTCGGGCAATCAGCCCCAGCATTTT. The entire variable domain, with the rest obtained from reference TRBV2 and TRBJ1-5, is as follows: EPEVTQTPSHQVTQMGQEVILRCVPISNHLYFYWYRQILGQKVEFLVSFYNNEISEKSEIFDDQFSVERPDGSNFTLKIRSTKLEDSAMYFCASRNRGSGNQPQHFGDGTRLSIL.

The gene calls are TRBV6-6 and TRBJ2-2; TRBD2 aligns across 7 bases. J was trimmed by 5 bases and V by 6 bases; bases with no gene match: 6. Germline V gives CDR1 MNHNY, CDR2 SVGAGI (reference sequence). The CDR3 extends over 14 amino acids. CDR3 in DNA: TGTGCCAGCAGCCAAGCGGGGTTTACCGGGGAGCTGTTTTTT. It translates to CASSQAGFTGELFF.

The chain joins TRBV4-3 to TRBJ1-4; 7 nucleotides agree with TRBD1. Trimming removed 2 bases from V and 5 bases from J; junction bases left unmatched: 5. CDR1 LGHNA and CDR2 YSLEER come from the germline V gene. The CDR3 sequence is 15 residues long. CDR3 amino acids: CASSQNRGVNEKLFF. The CDR3 bases are TGCGCCAGCAGCCAAAACAGGGGAGTAAATGAAAAACTGTTTTTT.

The rearrangement joins TRBV6-4 to TRBJ1-1; 7 nucleotides align to TRBD1. The germline V gene encodes CDR1 MRHNA and CDR2 SNTAGT. V was pared by 6 bases and J by 5 bases, with 9 bases of the junction left unmatched. This CDR3 has 14 amino acids. The CDR3 loop is CASRDTDRMTEAFF. The CDR3 DNA is TGTGCCAGCAGAGACACGGACAGGATGACTGAAGCTTTCTTT.

The chain has TRBV7-2 and TRBJ2-5, with 9 bases matching TRBD1. There are 13 residues in the CDR3. The germline gives CDR1 SGHTA, CDR2 FQGNSA. V lost 6 bases and J lost 2; bases outside the gene matches: 1. CDR3 DNA sequence: TGTGCCAGCAGGGGGACAGGGCAAGAGACCCAGTACTTC. Translation: CASRGTGQETQYF.

This chain uses TRBV7-9 with TRBJ2-3; TRBD2 matches at 12 bases. The V and J ends lost 1 base and 2 bases, in that order; junction bases with no gene match: 1. The germline V gene encodes CDR1 SEHNR and CDR2 FQNEAQ (reference sequence). There are 16 residues in the CDR3. The CDR3: CASSLGTSGVTDTQYF. As DNA, the CDR3 is TGTGCCAGCAGCTTAGGGACTAGCGGGGTCACAGATACGCAGTATTTT.

The V gene is TRBV19, the J gene TRBJ2-2, with D maybe TRBD2 (7 bases). The V end lost 3 bases, the J end lost 3 bases, and 20 bases lay between the germline ends. There are 18 residues in the CDR3. Germline V gene lookup returns CDR1 LNHDA and CDR2 SQIVND (reference sequence). The chain's CDR3 is CASSIRGALQSYTGELFF. The CDR3 DNA reads as TGTGCCAGTAGTATCCGGGGGGCCCTACAGAGTTACACCGGGGAGCTGTTTTTT.

This clone was recorded only once. The CDR3 coding sequence is TGTGCCTGGAAGAAGGGGGATTGGCAGCCCCAGCATTTT. This encodes CAWKKGDWQPQHF. The chain is built from TRBV30 and TRBJ1-5; possible D gene TRBD1, 6 bases. The ends were cut back, 4 bases at V and 7 bases at J, with 14 bases in the middle. Germline V gene sequence: CDR1 GTSNPN, CDR2 SVGIG (reference sequence). This CDR3 comprises 13 residues.

This chain uses TRBV15 with TRBJ1-4; TRBD1 aligns across 7 bases. Germline trimming cut 2 bases from V and 0 bases from J; bases unmatched to any gene: 9. The CDR3 consists of 18 residues. Germline V gene lookup returns CDR1 LNHNV and CDR2 YYDKDF (reference sequence). In DNA form, the CDR3 reads TGTGCCACCAGCAGAAAAGGACAGGAAAAGGCAACTAATGAAAAACTGTTTTTT. Amino acid sequence: CATSRKGQEKATNEKLFF.

V usage is TRBV29-1 and J usage is TRBJ1-2, with a weak D call TRBD1 (6 bases). CDR1 SQVTM and CDR2 ANQGSEA come from the germline V gene. Trimming took off 4 bases at V and 4 bases at J, with 10 bases between the two ends. The CDR3 spans 12 residues. DNA for the CDR3: TGCAGCGTTGGACAGGATTTCTATGGCTACACCTTC. Protein sequence: CSVGQDFYGYTF.

In regard to this clone: Its ends do not fully match the called genes, so a read error is possible. V is TRBV7-7 and J is TRBJ2-5; a weak D match, TRBD2 (7 bases). CDR3 size: 17 residues. Per the germline V gene, CDR1 is SSHAT and CDR2 is FNYEAQ (reference sequence). The CDR3 DNA follows: TGTGCTAGCAGCTCCCGCGGGGGAGGGGGAATCCAAGAGACCCAGTACTTC. Translation: CASSSRGGGGIQETQYF.